The entry below describes one T cell receptor beta chain. Its antigen is undetermined. This sample was taken from a study of cytomegalovirus exposure and HLA in healthy donors. Overall study findings and caveats: Productive status was seen about 87% or about 30% of the time for most TCR beta V segments in an earlier analysis.

V dropped 6 bases and J dropped 2 bases, with 8 bases sitting between them. Germline CDR1 MNHEY, CDR2 SVGAGI. The CDR3 covers 13 residues. Primers included in the PCR were 60 Vbeta and 13 Jbeta primers. Using immunoSEQ multiplex PCR, the repertoire was profiled, and TCRdb retains in-frame clones only, with some absent. The profile shows about 130,000 clones, approximately 77% of them singletons. The sequenced material came from PBMCs. The TCR sequence derives from a woman in her thirties or forties in good health and CMV-seronegative. The chain recombines TRBV6-5 with TRBJ2-4; the D gene is possibly TRBD1 (6 bases). CDR3: CASRQGSKNIQYF. As DNA, the CDR3 is TGTGCCAGCAGACAGGGATCCAAAAACATTCAGTACTTC.